The next 20 T cell receptor beta chains were all read from a single sample in a study of hypomethylating agent response in myelodysplastic syndrome. Profiled with immunoSEQ multiplex PCR; TCRdb holds only in-frame clones, not every one. The data contain approximately 4,400 clones, roughly 80% of them singletons. Here the sequenced sample was bone marrow, taken before or after starting hypomethylating agent treatment for myelodysplastic syndrome (not recorded which). These TCRs come from a human donor with myelodysplastic syndrome.

The CDR3, as DNA: TGTGCCAGCTCACCACCGCCTGTCAGGGAGACCCAGTACTTC. It yields the protein CASSPPPVRETQYF. J is TRBJ2-5 and V is TRBV18; D is ambiguous. The germline CDR1 and CDR2 sequences are KGHSH and LQKENI. V was cut by 0 bases and J by 5 bases, with 10 bases left in between. This CDR3 comprises 14 residues. Full variable domain (rest looked up from reference TRBV18 and TRBJ2-5): NAGVMQNPRHLVRRRGQEARLRCSPMKGHSHVYWYRQLPEEGLKFMVYLQKENIIDESGMPKERFSAEFPKEGPSILRIQQVVRGDSAAYFCASSPPPVRETQYFGPGTRLLVL.

This rearrangement joins TRBV27 to TRBJ2-5, with D hard to call. V was pared by 6 bases and J by 3 bases, with 5 bases between. CDR1 and CDR2 from the germline V gene are MNHEY and SMNVEV (reference sequence). The CDR3 runs 11 residues. The CDR3 protein is CASRREETQYF. CDR3 coding DNA: TGTGCCAGCAGGAGAGAAGAGACCCAGTACTTC.

The chain uses TRBV5-4 and TRBJ2-3, with 8 bases fitting TRBD1. The CDR3 is 15 amino acids. Germline-derived CDR1 and CDR2 are SGHNT and YYREEE (reference sequence). With V trimmed by 4 bases and J by 7 bases, 11 bases remained unmatched. The CDR3 region is CASSTPDRADYTQYF. The CDR3 coding sequence is TGTGCCAGCAGCACCCCGGACAGGGCAGACTATACGCAGTATTTT.

CDR3: CASSEQDSYNEQFF. The CDR3 DNA follows: TGTGCCAGTAGTGAGCAGGACTCCTACAATGAGCAGTTCTTC. The chain carries TRBV19 and TRBJ2-1, with D unclear. V lost 5 bases and J lost 0, with 8 bases in between. The CDR3 length is 14 residues. CDR1 and CDR2 from the germline V gene are LNHDA and SQIVND (reference sequence). Complete variable domain (other parts from reference TRBV19 and TRBJ2-1): DGGITQSPKYLFRKEGQNVTLSCEQNLNHDAMYWYRQDPGQGLRLIYYSQIVNDFQKGDIAEGYSVSREKKESFPLTVTSAQKNPTAFYLCASSEQDSYNEQFFGPGTRLTVL.

V is TRBV6-4 and J is TRBJ2-7; the D is unclear. Trimming removed 2 bases from V and 5 bases from J, with 19 bases in between. The CDR3 is 16 residues long. The germline gives CDR1 MRHNA, CDR2 SNTAGT. The CDR3 region has the DNA TGTGCCAGCAGTGACCCGCGGAATGGGGTGCGCGACGAGCAGTACTTC. Translation: CASSDPRNGVRDEQYF.

V usage is TRBV18 and J usage is TRBJ2-7; the match to TRBD1 covers 9 bases. This CDR3 has 15 residues. The germline CDR1 and CDR2 sequences are KGHSH and LQKENI. With V trimmed by 4 bases and J by 0 bases, 4 bases remained unmatched. The CDR3 region has the DNA TGTGCCAGCTCACGGACAGGGGCCGCCTCCTACGAGCAGTACTTC. Residues: CASSRTGAASYEQYF.

This chain links TRBV18 with TRBJ2-1; D gene ambiguous. V lost 3 bases and J 9 bases, leaving 18 bases between the germline ends. The CDR3 loop spans 15 amino acids. Germline-derived CDR1 and CDR2 are KGHSH and LQKENI. CDR3 nucleotide sequence: TGTGCCAGCTCACCGATGCAGGACCCCTCCGGTGAGCAGTTCTTC. This translates into CASSPMQDPSGEQFF. Supplemented by reference TRBV18 and TRBJ2-1, the full variable domain reads NAGVMQNPRHLVRRRGQEARLRCSPMKGHSHVYWYRQLPEEGLKFMVYLQKENIIDESGMPKERFSAEFPKEGPSILRIQQVVRGDSAAYFCASSPMQDPSGEQFFGPGTRLTVL.

V usage is TRBV18 and J usage is TRBJ1-3; perhaps TRBD1 as D (5 bases). The CDR3 is 16 residues long. Germline V gene data show CDR1 as KGHSH and CDR2 as LQKENI. V lost 0 bases to trimming and J lost 4 bases, with 13 bases between them. Written as DNA, the CDR3 is TGTGCCAGCTCACCACCGGCAGGGATCTCGGGAAACACCATATATTTT. It specifies CASSPPAGISGNTIYF.

Here the CDR3 DNA reads TGCGCCAGCAGCTCTCGGGCCCAGGGAGGGGAGCAGTACTTC. Protein sequence: CASSSRAQGGEQYF. The chain recombines TRBV5-1 with TRBJ2-7; 7 bases match TRBD2. This CDR3 comprises 14 residues. Germline values: CDR1 SGHRS, CDR2 YFSETQ. V lost 3 bases and J lost 7; bases outside the gene matches: 10. The full variable domain, in which reference TRBV5-1 and TRBJ2-7 provide the parts outside the CDR3, is KAGVTQTPRYLIKTRGQQVTLSCSPISGHRSVSWYQQTPGQGLQFLFEYFSETQRNKGNFPGRFSGRQFSNSRSEMNVSTLELGDSALYLCASSSRAQGGEQYFGPGTRLTVT.

The chain couples TRBV5-1 to TRBJ2-5; 9 bases align to TRBD1. The CDR3 spans 17 residues. The germline CDR1 and CDR2 sequences are SGHRS and YFSETQ. V was clipped by 4 bases and J by 2 bases; unmatched bases: 12. The CDR3 loop is CASSRTGTGRAQETQYF. The CDR3 DNA reads as TGCGCCAGCAGCCGAACAGGGACAGGGAGGGCTCAAGAGACCCAGTACTTC.

This clone showed up just once. J is TRBJ1-1 and V is TRBV28; tentative D call: TRBD1 (6 bases). The germline V gene encodes CDR1 MDHEN and CDR2 SYDVKM. The CDR3 contains 12 residues. The V and J ends lost 7 bases and 6 bases respectively, with 12 bases between them. The CDR3 nucleotides read TGTGCCAGCAACACAGGGCTTCCTGAAGCTTTCTTT. Residues: CASNTGLPEAFF.

This clone occurred once. V and J are TRBV9 and TRBJ2-1; D is perhaps TRBD2 (5 bases). The length of the CDR3 is 15 residues. CDR1 SGDLS and CDR2 YYNGEE come from the germline V gene. V lost 1 base to trimming and J lost 3 bases, with 11 bases between them. CDR3 coding DNA: TGTGCCAGCAGCGTATCAGCGGACTTCTACAATGAGCAGTTCTTC. This encodes CASSVSADFYNEQFF.

Worth noting for this clone: The junction differs from germline at one of its ends, possibly a read error. V usage is TRBV5-6 and J usage is TRBJ2-3; D is possibly TRBD1 or TRBD2 (5 bases each). The CDR3 sequence is 14 residues long. Germline V CDR1 and CDR2: SGHDT, YYEEEE. The CDR3 DNA follows: TGTGCCAGCAGTTTGGGGGACCTGGTTGGCACGCAGTATTTT. This sequence encodes CASSLGDLVGTQYF. Supplemented by reference TRBV5-6 and TRBJ2-3, the full variable domain reads DAGVTQSPTHLIKTRGQQVTLRCSPKSGHDTVSWYQQALGQGPQFIFQYYEEEERQRGNFPDRFSGHQFPNYSSELNVNALLLGDSALYLCASSLGDLVGTQYFGPGTRLTVL.

The J gene is TRBJ1-2, the V gene TRBV27, with D possibly being TRBD1 (6 bases). This CDR3 contains 14 residues. V lost 6 bases to trimming and J lost 2 bases, with 13 bases between them. The germline V gene has CDR1 MNHEY and CDR2 SMNVEV (reference sequence). The CDR3 spells CASRLSGANYGYTF. The CDR3 DNA reads as TGTGCCAGCAGGCTATCGGGGGCGAACTATGGCTACACCTTC.

V gene TRBV4-3 combines with J gene TRBJ1-2; 10 bases are a match to TRBD1. The trim removed 3 bases at V and 8 bases at J, leaving 6 bases unmatched. CDR1 is LGHNA, CDR2 YSLEER, per germline. The CDR3 runs to 14 residues. DNA for the CDR3: TGCGCCAGCAGCCATGACAGGGGGCTAATAGGCTACACCTTC. Translated: CASSHDRGLIGYTF.

The CDR3 reads CASRGVGAHEKLFF. CDR3 in DNA: TGTGCCAGCCGAGGGGTTGGAGCCCATGAAAAACTGTTTTTT. The chain recombines TRBV5-5 with TRBJ1-4, with a possible D match to TRBD1 (5 bases). The CDR3 totals 14 residues. Trimming cost V 7 bases and J 6 bases, with 16 bases left between them. The germline V gene encodes CDR1 SGHKS and CDR2 YYEKEE (reference sequence).

In this sample, this clone turned up once. The V gene is TRBV28, the J gene TRBJ1-1, with D maybe TRBD1 (6 bases). There are 17 residues in the CDR3. Trimming pared 2 bases from V and 1 base from J, leaving 17 bases between. Per the germline V gene, CDR1 is MDHEN and CDR2 is SYDVKM. The CDR3 reads CASSLIMGAGANTEAFF. CDR3 DNA: TGTGCCAGCAGTTTAATCATGGGAGCAGGGGCGAACACTGAAGCTTTCTTT.

The chain carries TRBV28 and TRBJ2-1; the match to TRBD2 covers 9 bases. CDR3 length equals 16 residues. Germline lookup yields CDR1 MDHEN and CDR2 SYDVKM. J was trimmed by 8 bases and V by 5 bases; bases with no gene match: 13. In DNA, the CDR3 is TGTGCCAGCAGTGCCGGGACTAGCCCTTTTAGGTATGAGCAGTTCTTC. Its translation: CASSAGTSPFRYEQFF.

The genes are TRBV15 and TRBJ1-3; D remains ambiguous. Germline-derived CDR1 and CDR2 are LNHNV and YYDKDF (reference sequence). The CDR3 consists of 14 residues. V lost 5 bases and J lost 4, with 12 bases in between. CDR3 loop: CATSLHHEGNTIYF. The DNA for the CDR3 is TGTGCCACCAGCCTCCACCACGAGGGAAACACCATATATTTT.

V gene TRBV15 combines with J gene TRBJ1-3; D is perhaps TRBD1 (6 bases). Trimming pared 3 bases from V and 0 bases from J, leaving 12 bases between. The CDR3 spans 16 residues. Germline values: CDR1 LNHNV, CDR2 YYDKDF (reference sequence). CDR3 nucleotides: TGTGCCACCAGCAGGAGGGGGTTATACTCTGGAAACACCATATATTTT. It is translated as CATSRRGLYSGNTIYF.